These T cell receptor beta chains were read from a single sample in a study of blood T cell repertoires in COVID-19. Some clones are missing from TCRdb's copy, which holds only in-frame ones; the method was immunoSEQ multiplex PCR. The sample holds about 150,000 clones, roughly 78% seen once. Sequencing was done on a sample of peripheral blood. These receptors all stem from a man older than 75 with acute or convalescent COVID-19. CDR3s leave out the opening cysteine and the closing phenylalanine or tryptophan. Clone size is stated in some rows and not others, as once, few, many or a class when expanded.

len | j_gene | abundance | v_gene | CDR3aa
12 | TRBJ2-5 | - | TRBV20-1 | SASLSGGAETQY
14 | TRBJ1-1 | - | TRBV9 | ASSVGGTGHRFEAF
13 | TRBJ1-6 | - | TRBV27 | ASSLSGTVNSPLH
16 | TRBJ2-2 | once | TRBV7-2 | ASSTRTGTGGAGGELF
16 | TRBJ2-7 | - | TRBV9 | ASSVTPGLAGGPGEQY
13 | TRBJ1-6 | - | TRBV5-4 | ASSLGQGSNSPLH
11 | TRBJ2-7 | - | TRBV11-3 | ASSSGGAYEQY
14 | TRBJ1-2 | - | TRBV9 | ASSVGLGAVKQGYT
15 | TRBJ2-2 | - | TRBV2 | ASSEARTGANTGELF
15 | TRBJ2-1 | - | TRBV11-3 | ASSLDSQAGWYNEQF
9 | TRBJ1-2 | - | TRBV19 | ASSPGYGYT
13 | TRBJ2-3 | - | TRBV7-2 | ASSKRGGYTDTQY
13 | TRBJ1-1 | - | TRBV20-1 | SASPGETRNTEAF
12 | TRBJ1-2 | - | TRBV28 | ASSGQGEGYGYT
12 | TRBJ2-2 | - | TRBV18 | ASTQGQESGELF
15 | TRBJ1-3 | - | TRBV2 | ASSGSKGASSGNTIY
15 | TRBJ2-2 | - | TRBV18 | ASSPTGTGVYTGELF
13 | TRBJ1-2 | - | TRBV25-1 | ASSDSGTGIYGYT